This passage covers 3 T cell receptor beta chains from one sample sequenced in a study of shared clonotypes between healthy human individuals (dated by TCRdb to 2020 to 2021). For the CD8 naive samples, CD45RO-negative cells were positively selected for CCR7, yielding a CD45RA+CCR7+ population from which TemRA cells were excluded. The library was generated by the immunoSEQ multiplex PCR assay. This immuneACCESS table, as held by TCRdb, lists in-frame sequences with V and J called but not all clones. Of the missing ones, under half trace to an unresolved V gene in checked studies; the others have no known cause. In all, the sample holds over 2 million clones, and about 95% of those were seen once. The ten largest clones represent around 1.1% of the sample. Sequencing used naive CD8+ T cells sorted from blood. Read against the paper, the sample's cell subset or site label means: CD45RA+CCR7+. The receptors come from a young man in good health.

The V call is TRBV27, the J call TRBJ1-6; 9 nucleotides align to TRBD1. The V segment lost 5 bases and the J segment 14 bases; nucleotides outside the gene matches: 7. The CDR3 extends over 13 amino acids. Germline CDR1 and CDR2: MNHEY and SMNVEV (reference sequence). In nucleotides, the CDR3 is TGTGCCAGCAGTGCTGGACAGGGGTCTTCCCTCCACTTT. Its protein is CASSAGQGSSLHF.

J is TRBJ2-1 and V is TRBV5-1; D is ambiguous. Germline V gene data show CDR1 as SGHRS and CDR2 as YFSETQ. The germline V and J ends were trimmed by 4 bases and 8 bases, with 10 bases remaining between them. This CDR3 spans 12 amino acids. Here the CDR3 reads CASSTRLDEQFF. CDR3 bases: TGCGCCAGCAGCACCCGGCTCGATGAGCAGTTCTTC.

The J gene is TRBJ2-4, the V gene TRBV18, with a tentative D call TRBD1 (5 bases). Germline V gene data show CDR1 as KGHSH and CDR2 as LQKENI. This CDR3 has 14 residues. The V and J ends lost 8 bases and 2 bases respectively, with 13 bases between them. CDR3 nucleotides: TGTGCCAGCAAGGTAGCAGGGCCCAAAAACATTCAGTACTTC. Its translation: CASKVAGPKNIQYF.